This T cell receptor beta chain is drawn from a study of CD8 T cells in ankylosing spondylitis. The germline V gene has CDR1 SEHNR and CDR2 FQNEAQ (reference sequence). The CDR3 is 15 residues long. V gave up 7 bases and J gave up 6 bases; unmatched junction bases: 8. Broader study findings: The study identified a TCR beta motif of 7 or 8 highly homologous variants that appeared characteristic of ankylosing spondylitis blood. Certain motif variants had earlier been reported in reactive arthritis synovial fluid and blood. Relatively scarce in peripheral blood, disease-linked clones were CD8+.

This clonotype was seen at least ten times. What it binds is not known. The authors made TCR beta libraries by quantitative 5'-RACE with molecular barcodes. TCRdb re-called the 5' RACE reads with MiXCR, one entry per CDR3 protein. The sample consists of 210,000 or so distinct CDR3 sequences, 8% to 10% of them appearing once. The chain recombines TRBV7-9 with TRBJ1-4; 10 nucleotides align to TRBD1. The sequenced material came from blood, either unsorted or a sorted T cell fraction (not recorded which). The sequence was obtained from a female donor with ankylosing spondylitis or in good health (not recorded which). Here the CDR3 DNA reads TGTGCCAGCACCACGACAGGGGGCGCAGATGAAAAACTGTTTTTT. This sequence encodes CASTTTGGADEKLFF.